This TCR beta chain was retrieved from a study of control samples from healthy donors and cancer patients. The CDR3 runs 17 residues. Germline V gene sequence: CDR1 MNHNY, CDR2 SVGAGI (reference sequence). V was trimmed by 6 bases and J by 1 base, leaving 21 bases between them. Only in-frame clones appear in the TCRdb table, and some are missing; sequencing was by immunoSEQ multiplex PCR. This table has 110,000 or so clones, roughly 90% appearing once. J is TRBJ2-5 and V is TRBV6-6; D remains unclear. Sample: blood. The sequence derives from a woman aged 50 to 60 in good health. CDR3 nucleotides: TGTGCCAGCAGCCGAATCCGTGTCGGCCGCCTCCAAGAGACCCAGTACTTC. It is translated as CASSRIRVGRLQETQYF.